The T cell receptor (beta chain) described here comes from a study of blood T cells in healthy people across ages (dated by TCRdb to the mid-2010s). For context, the study as a whole: Template switching captured roughly one uniquely barcoded TCR beta cDNA molecule per two T cells in model experiments. To avoid experimental bias, donors of different ages were randomly spread across the sequencing lanes. The donors were split into four age groups: young (average around 15 years), middle-aged (39), aged (roughly 68) and long-lived (under 90). For two donors (one aged 18 to 29 and one aged 80 or older), the study analyzed two additional independent replicas of 1 million unique cDNA reads from the same blood draw. Using deep sequencing normalized with unique cDNA molecular identifiers, the study measured how TCR beta repertoire diversity changes with age. Study-wide conclusions, independent of this receptor: Compared with the aged group, more naive CD4+ T cells, fewer expanded clones and increased TCR diversity were shown by the long-lived group, suggesting age selection. Observed TCR beta diversity per million T cells fell roughly linearly with age, and a significant reduction was already apparent by age around 40. Conclusive comparison of naive and antigen-experienced compartments was prevented by the profiling of bulk unsorted PBMCs. The percentage of naive T cells measured by flow cytometry correlated strongly with observed TCR beta diversity. Donor CMV infection status was unknown, potentially confounding age-related changes in expanded clonotypes. Estimates of total diversity from one million sequenced T cells were regarded as lower bounds and underestimates.

Comment on this clonotype: The target of this receptor is not known. No base qualities exist here, and no much larger clone lies one base off it.

Library construction relied on 5' RACE. Sequencing instrument: Illumina HiSeq 2500. A second PCR of roughly 6 to 11 cycles was run with a J-beta primer mix and a sample-barcoded 5' primer. A template-switch 5' adaptor carrying 12 random nucleotides introduced a unique molecular identifier onto each TCR beta cDNA molecule. Each sample yielded at least 2.5 million CDR3-containing paired-end reads. First-strand cDNA synthesis was performed from all RNA using the Mint cDNA synthesis kit, with priming by a TRBC-specific oligonucleotide. Following uracil-DNA glycosylase treatment, all cDNA underwent a first 18-cycle PCR with the universal primers M1SS and BC2_uni_R. For the original study's pipeline: Normalization of each sample was performed by random selection of 1 million high-quality reads, each carrying a distinct molecular identifier. Instead of being binned into consensus sequences, reads that shared molecular identifiers were thrown out. MiTCR, set to a Q25 quality threshold and the strictest error-elimination algorithm, was used for CDR3 identification, clonotype clustering and error correction. Lower-bound total TCR beta diversity was estimated with a nonparametric unseen species model using Euler transformation. The raw public data were reprocessed by TCRdb itself: fastp quality trimming at Q25, MiXCR clonotype calling, in-frame beta chains only. Rows matching on CDR3 protein sequence are summarized as one entry with the most common DNA and genes. TCRdb, not the original authors, processed these V and J calls. In all, the sample holds about 1.8 million distinct CDR3 sequences, and around 48% of those were seen once. The top ten clones comprise approximately 2.1% of the sample.

The 39 donors, aged 6 to 90 years, were systemically healthy Caucasian individuals from Russia. Each donor gave about 11 milliliters of peripheral blood, drawn into EDTA-treated Vacutainer tubes. Ficoll-Paque density-gradient centrifugation was used to isolate PBMCs, with at least 6.5 million per sample. Trizol reagent was used to extract total RNA from the PBMCs, yielding at least 5 micrograms per sample. For every donor, an aliquot of PBMCs went through flow cytometry to measure the percentages of naive CD45RAhigh/CD27high T cells. Its CDR3 holds 15 amino acids, cysteine through phenylalanine. The DNA shown is the 45-base CDR3, in frame from base 1. The germline V end is reduced by 8 bases and the J end by 1 base; junction bases left unmatched: 9. Via the germline V gene, CDR1 is SGHTA and CDR2 FQGNSA.

This clonotype was obtained from a woman in her 40s in good health. Sequenced: blood. The rearrangement combines TRBV7-2 with TRBJ1-2; 8 nucleotides in the junction match TRBD1. The DNA sequence is given as TGTGCCAGCGGTGCAGGGGGCACCCTTAACTATGGCTACACCTTC. Translated, it gives CASGAGGTLNYGYTF.